Each of the 28 T cell receptor beta chains below was sequenced from the same sample in a study of beta chain features in type 1 diabetes. Every bit of the isolated RNA underwent reverse transcription, so sequencing read expressed TCRB transcripts. Sequencing was performed with immunoSEQ multiplex PCR; in TCRdb, only in-frame clones are kept and a portion is missing. This table holds fewer than 900,000 clones, 15% to 20% found once. The sequenced sample was naive CD4+ T cells from blood. Source of these receptors: a woman in her late teens or twenties in good health.

The rearrangement links TRBV5-1 to TRBJ2-1; TRBD1 matches 9 bases. This CDR3 is built from 14 residues. V shed 4 bases and J 8 bases; nucleotides not matched to a gene: 7. Germline V gene data show CDR1 as SGHRS and CDR2 as YFSETQ. The CDR3 coding sequence is TGCGCCAGCAGCCAGGGGACAGGGTTTTATGAGCAGTTCTTC. This encodes CASSQGTGFYEQFF.

This clone came up a few times. The V call is TRBV7-9, the J call TRBJ2-1; D is unclear. The CDR3 has 12 residues. With 6 bases removed from V and 1 base from J, the gap between germline ends came to 4 bases. CDR1 and CDR2 from the germline V gene are SEHNR and FQNEAQ (reference sequence). This chain's CDR3 is CASSPSYNEQFF. The CDR3 nucleotides are TGTGCCAGCAGTCCATCCTACAATGAGCAGTTCTTC.

This clone showed up just a few times. One junction end does not reproduce the germline sequence, and a read error may be involved. The chain links TRBV7-9 to TRBJ2-1, with 11 bases fitting TRBD2. Per germline, CDR1 SEHNR and CDR2 FQNEAQ (reference sequence). The CDR3 has 15 amino acids. The CDR3 nucleotides read TGTGCCAGCAGGTTAGCGGGAGGGTACCCGCGTGAGCAGTTCTTC. It specifies CASRLAGGYPREQFF.

The V call is TRBV29-1, the J call TRBJ2-2; 9 bases are a match to TRBD2. The germline V gene has CDR1 SQVTM and CDR2 ANQGSEA. With V trimmed by 7 bases and J by 0 bases, 3 bases remained unmatched. This CDR3 region has 14 residues. In DNA form, the CDR3 reads TGCAGCGCCGGGACTAGCCCGAACACCGGGGAGCTGTTTTTT. It translates to CSAGTSPNTGELFF.

The chain uses TRBV9 and TRBJ1-4; D is unresolved. The CDR3 covers 15 residues. Trimming removed 4 bases from V and 3 bases from J, with 13 bases in between. Per the germline V gene, CDR1 is SGDLS and CDR2 is YYNGEE. The CDR3 reads CASSLAGRSNEKLFF. The CDR3 DNA reads TGTGCCAGCAGCTTAGCGGGGAGGTCTAATGAAAAACTGTTTTTT.

V is TRBV2 and J is TRBJ2-3; no firm D call. Germline assignment: CDR1 SNHLY and CDR2 FYNNEI. The CDR3 is made up of 13 amino acids. The V gene lost 5 bases and the J gene lost 8 bases, with 14 bases spanning the gap. CDR3 amino acids: CASSPEEPITQYF. CDR3 coding DNA: TGTGCCAGCAGTCCCGAGGAGCCGATTACGCAGTATTTT.

This clone came up once. CDR3 loop: CASRPGPYFQADQPQHF. CDR3 DNA sequence: TGTGCCAGCCGACCCGGGCCCTATTTCCAGGCCGATCAGCCCCAGCATTTT. The chain is built from TRBV28 and TRBJ1-5; D gene ambiguous. The V end was cut by 8 bases, the J end by 5 bases, with 25 bases between. The CDR3 sequence is 17 residues long. Germline V gives CDR1 MDHEN, CDR2 SYDVKM.

This clone was seen only a few times. The rearrangement links TRBV5-1 to TRBJ2-7; TRBD2 matches 12 bases. The germline V gene has CDR1 SGHRS and CDR2 YFSETQ. CDR3 size: 15 residues. V trimming: 4 bases; J trimming: 5 bases; junction bases outside the gene matches: 7. The CDR3 is CASSGGLAGSHEQYF. In DNA, the CDR3 is TGCGCCAGCAGCGGTGGACTAGCGGGATCCCACGAGCAGTACTTC.

The chain combines TRBV29-1 with TRBJ2-7; maybe TRBD1 (6 bases). Germline CDR1 is SQVTM and CDR2 is ANQGSEA. V lost 7 bases to trimming and J lost 2 bases, with 15 bases between them. The CDR3 runs 13 residues. The CDR3 nucleotides are TGCAGCGCATCCGGGACAACAACCTACGAGCAGTACTTC. It yields the protein CSASGTTTYEQYF.

This chain links TRBV18 with TRBJ1-2, with 7 bases identical to TRBD1. This CDR3 comprises 15 residues. Trimming removed 3 bases from V and 0 bases from J; junction bases left unmatched: 4. The germline V gene has CDR1 KGHSH and CDR2 LQKENI. The CDR3 sequence is CASSPGTETNYGYTF. Here the CDR3 DNA reads TGTGCCAGCTCACCCGGGACAGAGACTAACTATGGCTACACCTTC. The complete variable domain, with remaining parts taken from reference TRBV18 and TRBJ1-2, reads NAGVMQNPRHLVRRRGQEARLRCSPMKGHSHVYWYRQLPEEGLKFMVYLQKENIIDESGMPKERFSAEFPKEGPSILRIQQVVRGDSAAYFCASSPGTETNYGYTFGSGTRLTVV.

This clone was picked up a small number of times. The chain recombines TRBV7-8 with TRBJ1-2, with 12 bases matching TRBD1. The CDR3 is 14 residues long. The germline V gene has CDR1 SGHVS and CDR2 FQNEAQ. V was pared by 4 bases and J by 8 bases, with 5 bases of the junction left unmatched. The CDR3 reads CASSWDRGLWGYTF. The CDR3 DNA reads TGTGCCAGCAGCTGGGACAGGGGGCTTTGGGGCTACACCTTC.

This clone has just a few counts. This sequence joins TRBV2 and TRBJ2-5, with TRBD1 matching 8 bases. The V and J ends lost 4 bases and 5 bases, in that order; junction bases with no gene match: 6. There are 14 residues in the CDR3. The germline CDR1 and CDR2 sequences are SNHLY and FYNNEI. CDR3 sequence: CASSGDRGRETQYF. The DNA of the CDR3 is TGTGCCAGCAGTGGAGACAGGGGTCGCGAGACCCAGTACTTC. Combining the CDR3 with reference TRBV2 and TRBJ2-5 gives the whole variable domain EPEVTQTPSHQVTQMGQEVILRCVPISNHLYFYWYRQILGQKVEFLVSFYNNEISEKSEIFDDQFSVERPDGSNFTLKIRSTKLEDSAMYFCASSGDRGRETQYFGPGTRLLVL.

This clone occurred a few times. The V call is TRBV29-1, the J call TRBJ1-2; 7 nucleotides agree with TRBD1. The CDR3 spans 13 residues. Germline CDR1 is SQVTM and CDR2 is ANQGSEA. V lost 4 bases, J lost 6 bases, and 8 bases stayed unmatched. CDR3 residues: CSVGDREVNGYTF. The CDR3 nucleotides read TGCAGCGTTGGAGACAGGGAGGTTAATGGCTACACCTTC.

The V gene is TRBV28, the J gene TRBJ1-1; D might be TRBD1 (5 bases). Germline CDR1 is MDHEN and CDR2 is SYDVKM. The CDR3 extends over 14 amino acids. V was pared by 7 bases and J by 2 bases, with 14 bases between. The CDR3 sequence: CASNIGGINTEAFF. CDR3 nucleotides: TGTGCCAGCAATATTGGGGGGATCAACACTGAAGCTTTCTTT.

This clone turned up a few times. The chain has TRBV7-6 and TRBJ2-2; TRBD2 aligns across 13 bases. Germline CDR1 is SGHVS and CDR2 is FNYEAQ. The V gene end was trimmed by 5 bases and the J gene end by 3 bases; junction bases not matched to a gene: 6. The CDR3 covers 17 residues. CDR3 region: CASSVRTSGSDTGELFF. DNA of the CDR3: TGTGCCAGCAGCGTTCGGACTAGCGGGAGTGACACCGGGGAGCTGTTTTTT.

This clone was recorded once. CDR3 nucleotides: TGCGCCAGCAGCGAGACAGGGTCCCCCTCGAACACCGGGGAGCTGTTTTTT. It yields the protein CASSETGSPSNTGELFF. The chain employs TRBV5-1 and TRBJ2-2; 7 bases align to TRBD1. The CDR3 runs 17 residues. The germline V gene has CDR1 SGHRS and CDR2 YFSETQ. J was trimmed by 0 bases and V by 4 bases; bases with no gene match: 9.

The chain has TRBV2 and TRBJ1-2, with a weak D call TRBD1 (5 bases). This CDR3 has 16 residues. Germline loops: CDR1 SNHLY, CDR2 FYNNEI. Trimming removed 7 bases at V and 7 bases at J, with 25 bases between. The chain's CDR3 is CASTSLSGRVGGGYTF. DNA for the CDR3: TGTGCCAGCACTTCTTTATCGGGACGAGTTGGAGGTGGCTACACCTTC.

CDR3 sequence (DNA): TGTGCCAGCAGCGTGAGCCCTATGAACACTGAAGCTTTCTTT. Translating gives CASSVSPMNTEAFF. The chain combines TRBV9 with TRBJ1-1; no firm D call. Germline loops: CDR1 SGDLS, CDR2 YYNGEE. The CDR3 has 14 amino acids. Trimming stripped 2 bases from V and 0 bases from J, with 8 bases between.

Concerning this clone itself: Other DNA sequences in this specimen translate into the identical CDR3. This chain connects TRBV20-1 to TRBJ2-7, with TRBD2 as a possible D gene (5 bases). Germline CDR1 is DFQATT and CDR2 is SNEGSKA (reference sequence). V gave up 3 bases and J gave up 3 bases, with 6 bases separating them. There are 11 residues in the CDR3. The CDR3 DNA is TGCAGTGCTAGCGGGGACTACGAGCAGTACTTC. It yields the protein CSASGDYEQYF.

The chain carries TRBV4-3 and TRBJ2-1, with D perhaps TRBD2 (6 bases). V was trimmed by 2 bases and J by 0 bases, leaving 11 bases between them. The CDR3 has 16 amino acids. Germline V lookup: CDR1 LGHNA, CDR2 YSLEER. CDR3 in amino acids: CASSQQRRASYNEQFF. CDR3 DNA: TGCGCCAGCAGCCAACAACGGAGGGCCTCCTACAATGAGCAGTTCTTC.

The chain is built from TRBV15 and TRBJ2-7, with 12 bases lining up with TRBD2. J lost 4 bases, V lost 0 bases, and 10 bases had no gene match. Germline V CDR1 and CDR2: LNHNV, YYDKDF (reference sequence). This CDR3 has 18 amino acids. This CDR3 is CATSRERASGRGVYEQYF. The CDR3 region has the DNA TGTGCCACCAGCAGAGAGAGGGCTAGCGGGAGGGGCGTGTACGAGCAGTACTTC.

This chain links TRBV6-1 with TRBJ1-5; 7 nucleotides agree with TRBD1. The germline CDR1 and CDR2 sequences are MNHNS and SASEGT. This CDR3 contains 14 residues. With 5 bases clipped from V and 5 bases from J, the junction kept 6 bases outside the gene matches. The DNA of the CDR3 is TGTGCCAGCAGTTCAAGGGGGCGAGATCAGCCCCAGCATTTT. Residues: CASSSRGRDQPQHF.

The genes are TRBV7-2 and TRBJ2-4, with TRBD2 matching over 9 bases. CDR1 is SGHTA and CDR2 is FQGNSA in the germline V gene. V dropped 1 base and J dropped 1; count of bases not matched to a gene: 5. This CDR3 has 17 amino acids. The CDR3 DNA sequence: TGTGCCAGCAGCTTAGTTAGCGGGAGTCTTGCCAAAAACATTCAGTACTTC. This gives the protein CASSLVSGSLAKNIQYF.

This clone was found a few times. DNA of the CDR3: TGTGCCAGCCCATTTCCGGGCACAGATACGCAGTATTTT. Residues: CASPFPGTDTQYF. The V call is TRBV6-1, the J call TRBJ2-3; no firm D call. Germline V gene sequence: CDR1 MNHNS, CDR2 SASEGT. The CDR3 is made up of 13 amino acids. Trimming pared 8 bases from V and 1 base from J, leaving 10 bases between.

The gene calls are TRBV6-5 and TRBJ2-7; D may be TRBD2 (6 bases). This CDR3 comprises 16 residues. V gave up 0 bases and J gave up 4 bases, with 16 bases separating them. Per the germline V gene, CDR1 is MNHEY and CDR2 is SVGAGI. Written as DNA, the CDR3 is TGTGCCAGCAGTTACTCGTTCGGCGGGACGGGATACGAGCAGTACTTC. Protein product: CASSYSFGGTGYEQYF.

The chain uses TRBV2 and TRBJ1-1; D gene uncertain. The CDR3 is 11 amino acids. Deletions cut 7 bases from V and 11 bases from J, with 14 bases between. Germline CDR1 reads SNHLY; CDR2 reads FYNNEI. In nucleotides, the CDR3 is TGTGCCAGCAAAGGAGGTCTCGGGGCTTTCTTT. Protein: CASKGGLGAFF.

The CDR3 sequence: CATSRGLTYEQYF. DNA of the CDR3: TGTGCCACCAGCAGGGGACTTACCTACGAGCAGTACTTC. The rearrangement links TRBV15 to TRBJ2-7, with D possibly being TRBD2 (6 bases). V was pared by 3 bases and J by 2 bases, with 8 bases between. From germline, CDR1 is LNHNV and CDR2 YYDKDF (reference sequence). CDR3 size: 13 residues.

The rearrangement uses TRBV4-3 and TRBJ2-7; D remains unclear. CDR1 is LGHNA, CDR2 YSLEER, per germline. Trimming stripped 6 bases from V and 4 bases from J, with 16 bases between. There are 14 residues in the CDR3. CDR3 region: CASSEGLLLYEQYF. Here the CDR3 DNA reads TGCGCCAGCAGTGAAGGGCTCCTACTTTACGAGCAGTACTTC.